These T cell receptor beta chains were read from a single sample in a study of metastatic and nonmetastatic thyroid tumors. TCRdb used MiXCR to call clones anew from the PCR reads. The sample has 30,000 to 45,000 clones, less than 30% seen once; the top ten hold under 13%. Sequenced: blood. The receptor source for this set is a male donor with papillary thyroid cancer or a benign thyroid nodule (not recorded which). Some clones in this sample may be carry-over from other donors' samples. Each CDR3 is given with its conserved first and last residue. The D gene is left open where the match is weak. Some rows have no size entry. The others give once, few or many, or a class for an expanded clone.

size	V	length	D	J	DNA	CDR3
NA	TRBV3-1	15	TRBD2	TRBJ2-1	TGTGCCAGCACCCCGGCTAGCGGGGGTTTTAATGAGCAGTTCTTC	CASTPASGGFNEQFF
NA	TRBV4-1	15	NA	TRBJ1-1	TGCGCCAGCAGCCAAGAGGCTACTGTGAACACTGAAGCTTTCTTT	CASSQEATVNTEAFF
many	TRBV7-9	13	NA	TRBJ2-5	TGTGCCAGCAGCAGAGACAGCAAAGAGACCCAGTACTTC	CASSRDSKETQYF
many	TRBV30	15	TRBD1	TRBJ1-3	TGTGCCTGGAATTTGGACAGGCACTCTGGAAACACCATATATTTT	CAWNLDRHSGNTIYF
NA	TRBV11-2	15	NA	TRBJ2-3	TGTGCCAGCAGCTTAAAGCTAGCCGGAACAGATACGCAGTATTTT	CASSLKLAGTDTQYF
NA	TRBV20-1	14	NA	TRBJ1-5	TGCAGTGCCCGTCGAACAGACCGCAATCAGCCCCAGCATTTT	CSARRTDRNQPQHF
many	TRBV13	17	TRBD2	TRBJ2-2	TGTGCCAGCAGCGCCGGACTAGCGGGAGTTTCCACCGGGGAGCTGTTTTTT	CASSAGLAGVSTGELFF
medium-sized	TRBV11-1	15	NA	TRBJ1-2	TGTGCCAGCAGCCCCCGAGCGGCAACTAACTATGGCTACACCTTC	CASSPRAATNYGYTF
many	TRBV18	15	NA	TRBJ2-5	TGTGCCAGCTCACCACCCGGACTACCTCAAGAGACCCAGTACTTC	CASSPPGLPQETQYF
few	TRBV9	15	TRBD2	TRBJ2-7	TGTGCCAGCAGTGCCGGGACTAGCGTATCCTACGAGCAGTACTTC	CASSAGTSVSYEQYF
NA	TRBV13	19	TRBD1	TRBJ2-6	TGTGCCAGCATGCTTCGACAGGGCCTCCTGATCTCTGGGGCCAACGTCCTGACTTTC	CASMLRQGLLISGANVLTF
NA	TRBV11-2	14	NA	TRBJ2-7	TGTGCCAGCAGCACCCGACAGAGACCCTACGAGCAGTACTTC	CASSTRQRPYEQYF
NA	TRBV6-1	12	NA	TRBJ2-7	TGTGCCAGCAGAGGAACGGGCTACGAGCAGTACTTC	CASRGTGYEQYF
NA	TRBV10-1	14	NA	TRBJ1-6	TGCGCCAGCAGTGAGAAGGGGTTTAATTCACCCCTCCACTTT	CASSEKGFNSPLHF
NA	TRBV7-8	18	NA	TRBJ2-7	TGTGCCAGCAGCTTAGCGCCCGAGGCTGCATGCAAAGGCTACGAGCAGTACTTC	CASSLAPEAACKGYEQYF
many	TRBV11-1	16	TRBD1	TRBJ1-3	TGTGCCAGCAGCTTAGCGACAGGGGTGGCTGGAAACACCATATATTTT	CASSLATGVAGNTIYF
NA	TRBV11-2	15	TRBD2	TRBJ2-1	TGTGCCAGCAGCCCATTAGCGGGAGGGCAAGGTGAGCAGTTCTTC	CASSPLAGGQGEQFF
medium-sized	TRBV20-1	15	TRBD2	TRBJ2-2	TGCAGTGCTCCTCTAGCGGGAGCTGACGCCGGGGAGCTGTTTTTT	CSAPLAGADAGELFF
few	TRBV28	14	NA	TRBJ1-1	TGTGCCAGCAGCGACCCCCAGAGGAACACTGAAGCTTTCTTT	CASSDPQRNTEAFF
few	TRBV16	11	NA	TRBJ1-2	TGTGCCAGCAGCCAATGGGGTGGCTACACCTTC	CASSQWGGYTF
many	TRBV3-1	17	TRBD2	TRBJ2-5	TGTGCCAGCAGCCAAGATCGGCTAGCGGGAACTCAAGAGACCCAGTACTTC	CASSQDRLAGTQETQYF
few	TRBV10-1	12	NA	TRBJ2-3	TGCGCCAGCAGTGACGGAGCGGATACGCAGTATTTT	CASSDGADTQYF
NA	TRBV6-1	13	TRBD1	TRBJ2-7	TGTGCCAGCTTGGACAGGGGTCGCGGCGAGCAGTACTTC	CASLDRGRGEQYF
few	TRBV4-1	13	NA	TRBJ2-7	TGCGCCAGCAGCCAAGATCGGTACGGGTTGCAGTACTTC	CASSQDRYGLQYF
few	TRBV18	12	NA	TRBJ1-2	TGTGCCAGCTCACCCGACACCTATGGCTACACCTTC	CASSPDTYGYTF
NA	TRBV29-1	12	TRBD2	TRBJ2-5	TGCAGCGTTCGTAGCGGGGAAGAGACCCAGTACTTC	CSVRSGEETQYF
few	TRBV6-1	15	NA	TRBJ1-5	TGTGCCAGCAGGATGGAACTCCGTAGCAATCAGCCCCAGCATTTT	CASRMELRSNQPQHF
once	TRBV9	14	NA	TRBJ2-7	TGTGCCAGCAGCGTTGGCGGTTCCTCCTACGAGCAGTACTTC	CASSVGGSSYEQYF
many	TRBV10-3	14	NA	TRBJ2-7	TGTGCCATCAGTGCGCAGGGTTTAGGATACGAGCAGTACTTC	CAISAQGLGYEQYF
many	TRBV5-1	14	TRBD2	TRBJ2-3	TGCGCCAGCAGCTTAGACCTAGCGGGAGGAGAACGGTATTTT	CASSLDLAGGERYF
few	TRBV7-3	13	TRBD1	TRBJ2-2	TGTGCCAGCAGCCCCCTCCGGACAGGGTCGCTGTTTTTT	CASSPLRTGSLFF
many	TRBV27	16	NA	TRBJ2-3	TGTGCCAGCAGTTTCGCCCTTGGCACCGGCACAGATACGCAGTATTTT	CASSFALGTGTDTQYF
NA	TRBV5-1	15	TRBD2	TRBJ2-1	TGCGCCAGCAGCTCTGGACTAGCGCTAAGCAATGAGCAGTTCTTC	CASSSGLALSNEQFF
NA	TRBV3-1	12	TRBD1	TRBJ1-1	TGTGCCAGCAGCCATCCGGCAGGGGGGGCTTTCTTT	CASSHPAGGAFF
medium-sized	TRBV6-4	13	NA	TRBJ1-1	TGTGCCAGCACGGCGGAACATAACACTGAAGCTTTCTTT	CASTAEHNTEAFF
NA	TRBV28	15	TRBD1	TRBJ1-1	TGTGCCAGCATATCAGCAGGGGGTGAAGACACTGAAGCTTTCTTT	CASISAGGEDTEAFF
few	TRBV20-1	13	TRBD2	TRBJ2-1	TGCAGTGCCTCACTAGCGACGTACAATGAGCAGTTCTTC	CSASLATYNEQFF
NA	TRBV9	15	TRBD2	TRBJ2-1	TGTGCCAGCAGCGTTGGCGGGAGGTCCTACAATGAGCAGTTCTTC	CASSVGGRSYNEQFF
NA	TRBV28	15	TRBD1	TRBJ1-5	TGTGCCAGCATCCCGGACAGGGGGTCTACTCAGCCCCAGCATTTT	CASIPDRGSTQPQHF
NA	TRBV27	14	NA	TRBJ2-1	TGCGCCAGCAAAAGACTATCGGGCAGCAATGAGCAGTTCTTC	CASKRLSGSNEQFF
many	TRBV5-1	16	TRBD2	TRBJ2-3	TGCGCCAGCAGCTTGGTACTAGCGGGAAGCACAGATACGCAGTATTTT	CASSLVLAGSTDTQYF
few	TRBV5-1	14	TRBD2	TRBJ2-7	TGCGCCAGCCGGGGGGTGACTACTTACTACGAGCAGTACTTC	CASRGVTTYYEQYF
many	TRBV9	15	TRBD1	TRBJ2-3	TGTGCCAGCAGCGAGGAGGTGACAGGGACAGATACGCAGTATTTT	CASSEEVTGTDTQYF
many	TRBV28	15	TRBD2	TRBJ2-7	TGTGCCAGCACCCCTGGTGCGGGAGCTTTGTACGAGCAGTACTTC	CASTPGAGALYEQYF
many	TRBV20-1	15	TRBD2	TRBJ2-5	TGCAGTGCGAGTAGCGGGAGGCGGTACCAAGAGACCCAGTACTTC	CSASSGRRYQETQYF
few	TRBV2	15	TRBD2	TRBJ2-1	TGTGCCGGCAGTGGGACTAGCGGGAGTACTAATGAGCAGTTCTTC	CAGSGTSGSTNEQFF
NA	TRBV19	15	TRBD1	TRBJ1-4	TGTGCCAGTAGTCCCAGGGGGACGCCCAGGGAAAAACTGTTTTTT	CASSPRGTPREKLFF
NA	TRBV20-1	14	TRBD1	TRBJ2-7	TGCAGTGCTAGAGATGTGGGGACAGCCTACGAGCAGTACTTC	CSARDVGTAYEQYF
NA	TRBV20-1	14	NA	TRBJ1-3	TGCAGTGCTAGAGATGTGAGCTCTGGAAACACCATATATTTT	CSARDVSSGNTIYF
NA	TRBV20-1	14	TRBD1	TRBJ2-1	TGCAGTGCAAGTAGGGACAGGGTTTTGGATGAGCAGTTCTTC	CSASRDRVLDEQFF
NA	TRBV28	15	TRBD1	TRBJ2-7	TGTGCCAGCAGCTACTCGGGACAGGGAGCCTACGAGCAGTACTTC	CASSYSGQGAYEQYF
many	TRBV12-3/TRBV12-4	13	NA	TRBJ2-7	TGTGCCAGCAGTAGTACTAGCTCCTACGAGCAGTACTTC	CASSSTSSYEQYF
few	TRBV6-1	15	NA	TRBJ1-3	TGTGCCAGCGTACAGGATGGGACCTCTGGAAACACCATATATTTT	CASVQDGTSGNTIYF
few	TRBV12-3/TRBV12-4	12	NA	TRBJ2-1	TGTGCCAGCAGCCCCCGGGACAATGAGCAGTTCTTC	CASSPRDNEQFF
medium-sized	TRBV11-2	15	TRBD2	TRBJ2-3	TGTGCCAGCAGCTTAGTCGGGAGGGGGAGAGATACGCAGTATTTT	CASSLVGRGRDTQYF
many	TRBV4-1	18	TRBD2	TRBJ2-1	TGCGCCAGCAGCCAAGATGGGGCTAGCGGGAGGCTCGTTAATGAGCAGTTCTTC	CASSQDGASGRLVNEQFF
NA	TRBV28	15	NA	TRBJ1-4	TGTGCCAGCAGTTTCGGGGGGCGCAGAGATGAAAAACTGTTTTTT	CASSFGGRRDEKLFF
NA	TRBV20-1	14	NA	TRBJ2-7	TGCAGTGCTAGAGAGGGTAGCGGTATCCACGAGCAGTACTTC	CSAREGSGIHEQYF
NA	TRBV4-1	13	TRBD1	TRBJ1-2	TGCGCCAGCAGCCCAGACAGGGGTGGCGGCTACACCTTC	CASSPDRGGGYTF
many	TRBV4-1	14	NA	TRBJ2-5	TGCGCCAGCAGCCATGGACTGGGGCGAGAGACCCAGTACTTC	CASSHGLGRETQYF